The rows below give T cell receptor beta chains drawn from one sample of a study of identical twins. Each CDR3 protein is one row after TCRdb ran MiXCR on the 5' RACE reads. The sample holds under 400,000 distinct CDR3 sequences, 8.5% to 10% seen once. The sequenced material came from naive T cells sorted from blood. Every receptor here comes from a woman aged 50 to 60 in good health. Each CDR3 is given with its conserved first and last residue. The D gene is left open where the match is weak. A clone size is listed for some rows: how often the clone was seen (once, few, many), or a class if it is expanded.

J gene,V gene,clone size,D gene,CDR3 DNA,CDR3 protein
TRBJ2-1,TRBV7-6,.,TRBD2,TGTGCCAGCAGCCCCTGGCGGGAGGGTGAGCAGTTCTTC,CASSPWREGEQFF
TRBJ2-6,TRBV14,few,.,TGTGCCAGCAGCCCTACCGGAGGAGGGGCCAACGTCCTGACTTTC,CASSPTGGGANVLTF
TRBJ2-1,TRBV7-7,.,TRBD2,TGTGCCAGCAGCCGACTAATAGGGCGGGAGGGAAACAATGAGCAGTTCTTC,CASSRLIGREGNNEQFF
TRBJ1-1,TRBV5-1,many,.,TGCGCCAGCAGCTTGGCGGCCCGGATCATGAACACTGAAGCTTTCTTT,CASSLAARIMNTEAFF
TRBJ2-1,TRBV6-4,.,TRBD2,TGTGCCAGCAGTACCCTAGCGGGATTTACCTACAATGAGCAGTTCTTC,CASSTLAGFTYNEQFF
TRBJ2-7,TRBV7-6,few,.,TGTGCCAGCAGCCCCATCGGGTACGAGCAGTACTTC,CASSPIGYEQYF
TRBJ2-7,TRBV12-3/TRBV12-4,few,TRBD1,TGTGCCACTAAGGGACAGGGACCCTACGAGCAGTACTTC,CATKGQGPYEQYF
TRBJ2-3,TRBV24-1,few,TRBD2,TGTGCCACCAGTGACCCGGGACTAGCAGGACTCACAGATACGCAGTATTTT,CATSDPGLAGLTDTQYF
TRBJ2-1,TRBV5-1,many,TRBD1,TGCGCCAGCAGCTCCGGGACAGCCCGGCATGAGCAGTTCTTC,CASSSGTARHEQFF
TRBJ2-5,TRBV5-1,many,.,TGCGCCAGCAGCTCCTTGGAGACCCAGTACTTC,CASSSLETQYF
TRBJ2-5,TRBV5-1,.,.,TGCGCCAGCAGCCCGCAACCCCAAAGTGTAGAGACCCAGTACTTC,CASSPQPQSVETQYF
TRBJ2-5,TRBV7-2,.,TRBD2,TGTGCCAGCAGTTTGACTAGCGGGTCCTCAGAGACCCAGTACTTC,CASSLTSGSSETQYF
TRBJ2-5,TRBV24-1,.,TRBD1,TGTGCCACCAGTGAACAGGGGATACAAGAGACCCAGTACTTC,CATSEQGIQETQYF